A single sample gave rise to the 12 T cell receptor beta chains below, sequenced in a study of blood T cell repertoires in COVID-19. TCRdb keeps only in-frame clones here, not all; method: immunoSEQ multiplex PCR. The sample lists roughly 67,000 clones, around 85% occurring once. Material for sequencing was peripheral blood. The receptors stem from a man aged 50 to 59 with acute or convalescent COVID-19.

There are a few counts of this clone. This chain uses TRBV7-9 with TRBJ2-1; D perhaps matches TRBD2 (5 bases). This CDR3 is 15 amino acids long. V lost 7 bases, J lost 0 bases, and 13 bases lay in between. The germline gives CDR1 SEHNR, CDR2 FQNEAQ (reference sequence). The DNA for the CDR3 is TGTGCCAGCATTAATTCGGGGAGCTCCTACAATGAGCAGTTCTTC. Its translation: CASINSGSSYNEQFF.

This clone was seen a handful of times. V usage is TRBV6-5 and J usage is TRBJ2-1; 10 positions agree with TRBD1. Germline loops: CDR1 MNHEY, CDR2 SVGAGI. J gave up 12 bases and V 11 bases, and 19 bases lay outside the gene matches. This CDR3 is built from 15 residues. The CDR3 region has the DNA TGTGCCGCCGGGATTGACAGGGGGCAAAAACTAAGGCAGTTCTTC. It specifies CAAGIDRGQKLRQFF.

Only one count was recorded for this clone. The J gene is TRBJ2-2, the V gene TRBV11-2, with D tentatively TRBD1 (6 bases). This CDR3 has 14 amino acids. CDR1 SGHAT and CDR2 FQNNGV come from the germline V gene. V was cut by 6 bases and J by 4 bases, with 12 bases left in between. The CDR3, as DNA: TGTGCCAGCAGTCCCACAGGGCCCACCGGGGAGCTGTTTTTT. Translation: CASSPTGPTGELFF.

The chain couples TRBV13 to TRBJ2-7, with D possibly TRBD2 on 6 matching bases. Germline V gene data show CDR1 as PRHDT and CDR2 as FYEKMQ (reference sequence). The CDR3 has 13 amino acids. Trimming took 1 base from V and 6 from J, leaving 10 bases between them. CDR3 nucleotides: TGTGCCAGCAGCTTAGCACTAGCAGGCGAGCAGTACTTC. It specifies CASSLALAGEQYF.

The rearrangement uses TRBV4-2 and TRBJ2-5; 10 nucleotides agree with TRBD2. The CDR3 covers 16 residues. Trimming took 1 base from V and 1 from J; bases not matched to a gene: 3. Per germline, CDR1 LGHNA and CDR2 YNFKEQ. The CDR3 sequence is CASSQGSSGGQETQYF. The CDR3 bases are TGTGCCAGCAGCCAAGGGTCTAGCGGGGGCCAAGAGACCCAGTACTTC.

This clone came up a few times. The gene calls are TRBV5-1 and TRBJ1-2; no clear D gene. V was cut by 3 bases and J by 5 bases, with 5 bases left in between. CDR3 size: 11 residues. Germline V gives CDR1 SGHRS, CDR2 YFSETQ. The CDR3 nucleotides read TGCGCCAGCAGCTCGGGTTATGGCTACACCTTC. Protein sequence: CASSSGYGYTF.

The V gene is TRBV9, the J gene TRBJ1-2; D unclear. This CDR3 comprises 15 residues. V dropped 0 bases and J dropped 3 bases, with 12 bases sitting between them. The V gene's germline CDR1 is SGDLS and CDR2 YYNGEE. This CDR3 reads CASSVGGGNDYGYTF. The CDR3 bases are TGTGCCAGCAGCGTAGGGGGAGGGAACGACTATGGCTACACCTTC.

The V call is TRBV30, the J call TRBJ2-5; perhaps TRBD2 as D (6 bases). V was pared by 1 base and J by 0 bases, with 18 bases between. Per the germline V gene, CDR1 is GTSNPN and CDR2 is SVGIG (reference sequence). The CDR3 consists of 17 residues. The CDR3 loop is CAWSEGLGGAYQETQYF. In DNA, the CDR3 is TGTGCCTGGAGTGAGGGACTCGGTGGGGCGTACCAAGAGACCCAGTACTTC. Filled out from reference TRBV30 and TRBJ2-5, the complete variable domain reads SQTIHQWPATLVQPVGSPLSLECTVEGTSNPNLYWYRQAAGRGLQLLFYSVGIGQISSEVPQNLSASRPQDRQFILSSKKLLLSDSGFYLCAWSEGLGGAYQETQYFGPGTRLLVL.

The CDR3 sequence is CASSPLRAETGELFF. The CDR3 coding sequence is TGTGCCAGCTCACCACTCAGGGCGGAGACCGGGGAGCTGTTTTTT. The gene calls are TRBV18 and TRBJ2-2; perhaps TRBD1 as D (5 bases). The V end was cut by 1 base, the J end by 5 bases, with 11 bases between. Looked up from germline, CDR1 is KGHSH and CDR2 is LQKENI. This CDR3 is built from 15 residues.

The gene calls are TRBV2 and TRBJ2-3; TRBD1 agrees at 7 bases. Looked up from germline, CDR1 is SNHLY and CDR2 is FYNNEI. The CDR3 length is 14 residues. V was clipped by 6 bases and J by 1 base; unmatched bases: 4. The CDR3 protein is CASSLGTGTDTQYF. The CDR3 DNA is TGTGCCAGCAGCCTAGGGACAGGCACAGATACGCAGTATTTT.

The chain recombines TRBV30 with TRBJ1-1, with no clear D. CDR1 is GTSNPN and CDR2 is SVGIG in the germline V gene (reference sequence). The CDR3 runs to 14 residues. V shed 3 bases and J shed 0 bases, with 11 bases lying between them. This CDR3 reads CAWSGSTMNTEAFF. The CDR3, as DNA: TGTGCCTGGAGCGGGTCTACCATGAACACTGAAGCTTTCTTT. Full variable domain (missing parts from reference TRBV30 and TRBJ1-1): SQTIHQWPATLVQPVGSPLSLECTVEGTSNPNLYWYRQAAGRGLQLLFYSVGIGQISSEVPQNLSASRPQDRQFILSSKKLLLSDSGFYLCAWSGSTMNTEAFFGQGTRLTVV.

The genes are TRBV5-1 and TRBJ1-1; tentatively, D is TRBD1 (6 bases). The CDR3 runs 14 residues. V lost 2 bases and J 8 bases, leaving 16 bases between the germline ends. Germline V gene data show CDR1 as SGHRS and CDR2 as YFSETQ. The CDR3 DNA follows: TGCGCCAGCAGCTTCGAACCCTCAACAGGGGAAGCTTTCTTT. This gives the protein CASSFEPSTGEAFF.